This TCR beta chain was observed in a study of patients and donors after allogeneic stem cell transplantation. This clonotype was counted between two and nine times. TCRdb called the RT-PCR reads again in MiXCR, with one record for every CDR3 protein. This sample carries about 410,000 distinct CDR3 sequences, roughly 17% of them seen once, and the ten largest clones take 7.2%. This CDR3 is 11 amino acids long. Trimming pared 4 bases from V and 7 bases from J, leaving 10 bases between. Germline CDR1 is GTSNPN and CDR2 is SVGIG (reference sequence). The sample taken for sequencing was blood, either unsorted or a sorted T cell fraction (not recorded which). The clonotype originates from a human donor who was either an allogeneic HSCT recipient or a stem cell or donor lymphocyte infusion donor (not recorded which). It is not recorded whose cells these are; they may come from a transplant donor. The genes are TRBV30 and TRBJ2-5; weak D call: TRBD2 (6 bases). The CDR3 here is CAWIRGGTQYF. The CDR3 nucleotides read TGTGCCTGGATAAGGGGAGGGACCCAGTACTTC.